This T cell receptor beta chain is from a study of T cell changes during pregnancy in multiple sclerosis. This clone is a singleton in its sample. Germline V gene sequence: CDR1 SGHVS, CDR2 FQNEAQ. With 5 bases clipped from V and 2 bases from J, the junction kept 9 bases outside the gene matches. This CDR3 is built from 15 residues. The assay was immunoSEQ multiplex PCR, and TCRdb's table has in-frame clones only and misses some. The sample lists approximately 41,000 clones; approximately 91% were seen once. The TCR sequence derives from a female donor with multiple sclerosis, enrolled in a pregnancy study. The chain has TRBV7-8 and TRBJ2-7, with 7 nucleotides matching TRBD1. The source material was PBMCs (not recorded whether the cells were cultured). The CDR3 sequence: CASSPASGQPYEQYF. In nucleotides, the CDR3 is TGTGCCAGCAGCCCAGCCTCGGGACAGCCCTACGAGCAGTACTTC.